One sample yielded the 2 T cell receptor beta chains listed below, sequenced in a study of Ad26.COV2.S vaccination and SARS-CoV-2 variants. Using immunoSEQ multiplex PCR, the repertoire was profiled, and TCRdb retains in-frame clones only, with some absent. This sample has around 320,000 clones, with around 83% found just once. Treatment reported: around 19 received Ad26.COV2.S at low or high dose, single or two shots; 5 received placebo; per-sample allocation not given. On day 63 after the first injection, vaccine and placebo recipients gave samples. The specimen comprised peripheral blood, sampled in a trial of Ad26.COV2.S vaccine versus placebo. The receptors stem from a person between 18 and 60 years old who received the Ad26.COV2.S COVID-19 vaccine or a placebo.

V usage is TRBV2 and J usage is TRBJ2-3, with D possibly TRBD2 on 5 matching bases. Germline CDR1 and CDR2: SNHLY and FYNNEI. The CDR3 contains 12 residues. The V end was cut by 10 bases, the J end by 6 bases, with 14 bases between. CDR3 sequence: CAIRRVADTQYF. The CDR3 DNA sequence: TGTGCCATCCGGCGGGTGGCGGATACGCAGTATTTT.

With regard to this clone: This may be a read error, as it is one base from a much larger clone. DNA of the CDR3: TGTGCCAGCAGCCGACAGGAGGCCTATGGCTACACCTTC. Residues: CASSRQEAYGYTF. The gene calls are TRBV3-1 (or the pseudogene TRBV3-2) and TRBJ1-2, with D maybe TRBD1 (6 bases). The CDR3 extends over 13 amino acids. Germline V CDR1 and CDR2: LGHDT, YNNKEL (reference sequence). V was shortened by 4 bases and J by 4 bases, with 10 bases between the two germline ends.